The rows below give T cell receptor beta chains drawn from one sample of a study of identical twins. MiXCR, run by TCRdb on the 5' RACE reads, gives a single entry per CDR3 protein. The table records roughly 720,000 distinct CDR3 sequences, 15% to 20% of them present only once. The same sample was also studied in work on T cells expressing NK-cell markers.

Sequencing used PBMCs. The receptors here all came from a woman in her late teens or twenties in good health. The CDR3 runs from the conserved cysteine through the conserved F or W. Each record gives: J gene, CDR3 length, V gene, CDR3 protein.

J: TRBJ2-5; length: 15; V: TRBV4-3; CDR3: CASSPHRTGSETQYF
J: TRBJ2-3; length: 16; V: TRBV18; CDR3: CASSPLQGTSTDTQYF
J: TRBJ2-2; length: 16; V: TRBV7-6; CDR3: CASSLEATGGSGELFF
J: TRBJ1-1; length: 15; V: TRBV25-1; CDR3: CASSVGAGAPSEAFF
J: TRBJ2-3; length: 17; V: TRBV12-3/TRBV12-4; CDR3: CASSYHPGTSATDTQYF
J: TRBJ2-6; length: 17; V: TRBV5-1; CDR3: CASSLDGSSDGANVLTF
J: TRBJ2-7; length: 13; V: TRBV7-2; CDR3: CASNLGTGDEQYF
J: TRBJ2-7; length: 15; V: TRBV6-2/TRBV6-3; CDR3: CASSYSSIATYEQYF
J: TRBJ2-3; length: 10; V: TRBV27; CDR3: CGSGSDTQYF
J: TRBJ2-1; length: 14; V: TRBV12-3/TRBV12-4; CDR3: CASSRGQGRNEQFF
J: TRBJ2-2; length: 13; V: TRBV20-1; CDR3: CSARDPKAGELFF
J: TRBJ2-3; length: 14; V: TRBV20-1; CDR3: CSARRQGGLDTQYF
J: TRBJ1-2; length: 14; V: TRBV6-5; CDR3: CASSYQTGFFGYTF
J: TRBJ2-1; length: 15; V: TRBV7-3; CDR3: CASSLTGQGRDEQFF
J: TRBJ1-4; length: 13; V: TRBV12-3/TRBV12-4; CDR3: CASSSGGREKLFF
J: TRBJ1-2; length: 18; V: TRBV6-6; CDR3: CASSYSSEVRPHFYGYTF
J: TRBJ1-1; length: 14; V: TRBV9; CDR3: CASSPQQGGTEAFF
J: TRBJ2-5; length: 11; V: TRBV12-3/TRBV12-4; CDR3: CASAAQETQYF
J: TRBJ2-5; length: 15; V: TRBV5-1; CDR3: CASSLGLVGGETQYF